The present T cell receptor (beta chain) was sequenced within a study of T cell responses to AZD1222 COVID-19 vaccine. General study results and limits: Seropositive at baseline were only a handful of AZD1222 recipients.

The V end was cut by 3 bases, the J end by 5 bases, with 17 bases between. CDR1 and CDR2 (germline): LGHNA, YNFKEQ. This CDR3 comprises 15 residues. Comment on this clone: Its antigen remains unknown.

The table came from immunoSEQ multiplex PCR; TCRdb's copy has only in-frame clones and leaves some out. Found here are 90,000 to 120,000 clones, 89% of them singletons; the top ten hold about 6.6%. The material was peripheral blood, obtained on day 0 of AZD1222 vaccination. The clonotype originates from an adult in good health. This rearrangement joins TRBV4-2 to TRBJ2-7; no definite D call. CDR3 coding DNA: TGTGCCAGCAGCCAGAAAGTTGGTTCTTCCGACGAGCAGTACTTC. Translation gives CASSQKVGSSDEQYF.